Below, 3 T cell receptor beta chains from the same sample are listed, as sequenced in a study of blood T cell repertoires in COVID-19. Sequenced by immunoSEQ multiplex PCR; TCRdb stores in-frame clones only, minus some. The repertoire holds 250,000 to 350,000 clones, with about 85% as singletons. Source material: peripheral blood. These TCRs come from a human donor with COVID-19, enrolled during active disease. The donor label of this sample is uncertain.

This chain uses TRBV7-6 with TRBJ2-3; 11 bases are a match to TRBD2. The V and J ends lost 4 bases and 5 bases, in that order; junction bases with no gene match: 11. Per germline, CDR1 SGHVS and CDR2 FNYEAQ. The CDR3 has 17 residues. CDR3 sequence: CASSSPPSGRRRDTQYF. Here the CDR3 DNA reads TGTGCCAGCAGCTCCCCCCCTAGCGGGAGGCGGAGAGATACGCAGTATTTT.

The V gene is TRBV7-2, the J gene TRBJ2-3, with a weak D call TRBD2 (6 bases). Germline V lookup: CDR1 SGHTA, CDR2 FQGNSA. This CDR3 comprises 15 residues. Deletions cut 3 bases from V and 2 bases from J, with 12 bases between. The CDR3 reads CASSFRRAPTDTQYF. The CDR3 DNA sequence: TGTGCCAGCAGCTTCAGGAGGGCCCCCACAGATACGCAGTATTTT.

The genes are TRBV5-6 and TRBJ1-1; 7 bases fit TRBD1. Germline CDR1 and CDR2: SGHDT and YYEEEE. V gave up 7 bases and J gave up 0 bases; unmatched junction bases: 3. The CDR3 has 13 residues. The CDR3: CASSGGMNTEAFF. The CDR3 DNA reads TGTGCCAGCTCAGGGGGGATGAACACTGAAGCTTTCTTT.